Shown below are 17 T cell receptor beta chains from a single sample sequenced in a study of control samples from healthy donors and cancer patients (TCRdb year 2020). Libraries came from the immunoSEQ multiplex PCR assay. TCRdb obtained this table from immuneACCESS and retained in-frame rearrangements with V and J assigned. These tables miss some clones; where compared with another copy, unresolved V genes account for less than half of the shortfall, and the remainder is unexplained. A total of about 89,000 clones appear in this sample, around nine tenths of them only once. Of the sample, approximately 21% falls within the top ten clones. Input material: blood. These receptors all come from a man aged 25-45 years in good health.

A word on this clone: Additional DNA sequences in this sample encode the identical CDR3. V and J are TRBV7-9 and TRBJ2-5; D uncertain. There are 13 residues in the CDR3. V was pared by 2 bases and J by 3 bases, with 7 bases between. Germline V gives CDR1 SEHNR, CDR2 FQNEAQ (reference sequence). The CDR3 nucleotides read TGTGCCAGCAGCTTATCCTCTGAAGAGACCCAGTACTTC. Translated, it gives CASSLSSEETQYF.

The chain carries TRBV9 and TRBJ2-3, with TRBD2 identical over 11 bases. In germline, CDR1 is SGDLS, CDR2 YYNGEE. The V gene end was trimmed by 0 bases and the J gene end by 5 bases; junction bases not matched to a gene: 5. CDR3 length: 16 residues. The CDR3 protein is CASSVAPTSGGDTQYF. CDR3 in DNA: TGTGCCAGCAGCGTAGCCCCAACTAGCGGGGGAGATACGCAGTATTTT.

The V gene is TRBV6-5, the J gene TRBJ1-2; possibly TRBD1 for D (6 bases). The CDR3 consists of 16 residues. Trimming shortened V by 0 bases and J by 4 bases, and 15 bases separated the two germline ends. CDR1 and CDR2 from the germline V gene are MNHEY and SVGAGI. CDR3 bases: TGTGCCAGCAGTTACTCAGGCCAAGGGGGGACCTATGGCTACACCTTC. It translates to CASSYSGQGGTYGYTF.

The CDR3 spells CARGGKGQGIGNQPQHF. CDR3 nucleotide sequence: TGTGCCAGAGGGGGGAAGGGACAGGGAATCGGCAATCAGCCCCAGCATTTT. The chain carries TRBV2 and TRBJ1-5, with 9 positions matching TRBD1. V dropped 9 bases and J dropped 2; count of bases not matched to a gene: 14. Germline CDR1 SNHLY, CDR2 FYNNEI. The CDR3 loop spans 17 amino acids.

The chain employs TRBV19 and TRBJ2-4; D is possibly TRBD1 (5 bases). The CDR3 has 14 residues. V was trimmed by 4 bases and J by 4 bases, leaving 11 bases between them. The germline CDR1 and CDR2 sequences are LNHDA and SQIVND (reference sequence). The CDR3, as DNA: TGTGCCAGTAGTAAGCAGGGATCAAAAAACATTCAGTACTTC. Its protein is CASSKQGSKNIQYF.

This clone was recorded once. This chain connects TRBV4-1 to TRBJ1-3; no reliable D call. Germline CDR1 and CDR2: MGHRA and YSYEKL. Trimming pared 1 base from V and 4 bases from J, leaving 17 bases between. The CDR3 contains 17 residues. The CDR3 DNA is TGCGCCAGCAGCCAAGGGGTGGCCAAATCGGGGGGAAACACCATATATTTT. This sequence encodes CASSQGVAKSGGNTIYF.

The chain recombines TRBV9 with TRBJ2-5; D not certain. This CDR3 comprises 12 residues. The ends were cut back, 4 bases at V and 5 bases at J, with 9 bases in the middle. Germline loops: CDR1 SGDLS, CDR2 YYNGEE. The DNA for the CDR3 is TGTGCCAGCAGCTCCCTCGGGGAGACCCAGTACTTC. This encodes CASSSLGETQYF.

The chain couples TRBV9 to TRBJ2-3; TRBD2 matches 13 bases. In germline, CDR1 is SGDLS, CDR2 YYNGEE. J was trimmed by 0 bases and V by 6 bases; bases with no gene match: 10. CDR3 length equals 18 residues. In nucleotides, the CDR3 is TGTGCCAGCACCCTAGGGACTAGCGGGGCCCTAAGCACAGATACGCAGTATTTT. Protein: CASTLGTSGALSTDTQYF.

This chain joins TRBV7-9 and TRBJ2-2, with D hard to call. The CDR3 has 15 amino acids. Germline V gene data show CDR1 as SEHNR and CDR2 as FQNEAQ (reference sequence). With 1 base removed from V and 1 base from J, the gap between germline ends came to 7 bases. The CDR3 DNA follows: TGTGCCAGCAGCTTAGAGAGTGGGAACACCGGGGAGCTGTTTTTT. Amino acids: CASSLESGNTGELFF.

The chain carries TRBV9 and TRBJ2-3; no firm D call. V lost 0 bases and J 4 bases, leaving 9 bases between the germline ends. Germline CDR1 SGDLS, CDR2 YYNGEE. The CDR3 is made up of 14 amino acids. The CDR3 bases are TGTGCCAGCAGCGTAGGAACAGTGGCAGATACGCAGTATTTT. Translating gives CASSVGTVADTQYF.

The chain combines TRBV21-1 with TRBJ2-7; TRBD1, the D gene given by the table, was not confirmed from the DNA. TRBV21-1 has pseudogene status. The CDR3 contains 10 residues. The DNA for the CDR3 is TGTGCCAGCAGCAAAACAGAGCAGTACGTC. It yields the protein CASSKTEQYV.

The gene calls are TRBV28 and TRBJ1-2, with TRBD1 matching 8 bases. V trimming: 1 base; J trimming: 0 bases; junction bases outside the gene matches: 4. The CDR3 has 16 residues. In germline, CDR1 is MDHEN, CDR2 SYDVKM. The CDR3 is CASSLSGGGSNYGYTF. In nucleotides, the CDR3 is TGTGCCAGCAGTTTATCAGGGGGCGGTTCTAACTATGGCTACACCTTC.

The sample holds a few counts of this clone. The chain links TRBV7-9 to TRBJ2-5; perhaps TRBD1 as D (5 bases). From germline, CDR1 is SEHNR and CDR2 FQNEAQ (reference sequence). Between the trimmed V and J ends, which lost 2 bases and 5 bases, there was a span of 18 bases. This CDR3 has 16 residues. CDR3 coding DNA: TGTGCCAGCAGCTTAAGGATTGGCCGGGCAGGGGAGACCCAGTACTTC. This codes for CASSLRIGRAGETQYF.

V usage is TRBV30 and J usage is TRBJ2-3, with 8 positions matching TRBD2. CDR1 and CDR2 (germline): GTSNPN, SVGIG (reference sequence). The CDR3 spans 15 residues. J lost 4 bases, V lost 2 bases, and 8 bases had no gene match. CDR3 nucleotide sequence: TGTGCCTGGAGTCCTCGGGGGGGAGCCCCAGATACGCAGTATTTT. Encoded protein: CAWSPRGGAPDTQYF.

The chain carries TRBV5-1 and TRBJ2-3; tentatively, D is TRBD2 (7 bases). The germline V and J ends were trimmed by 2 bases and 2 bases, with 12 bases remaining between them. CDR3 size: 15 residues. The germline V gene encodes CDR1 SGHRS and CDR2 YFSETQ. CDR3 protein: CASSLYGGLTDTQYF. The CDR3 nucleotides are TGCGCCAGCAGCTTATACGGGGGGCTCACAGATACGCAGTATTTT.

In nucleotides, the CDR3 is TGTGCCAGCAGCCGTCTAGGACGGGAGCTCGAGACCCAGTACTTC. Its translation is CASSRLGRELETQYF. The chain carries TRBV7-9 and TRBJ2-5, with a possible D match to TRBD2 (6 bases). This CDR3 spans 15 amino acids. V was cut by 5 bases and J by 5 bases, with 18 bases left in between. Germline V gene lookup returns CDR1 SEHNR and CDR2 FQNEAQ (reference sequence).

The genes are TRBV2 and TRBJ2-1; TRBD2 agrees at 12 bases. Per germline, CDR1 SNHLY and CDR2 FYNNEI. This CDR3 contains 16 residues. The junction had 2 bases not matched to a gene; V was cut back by 2 bases and J by 3 bases. The CDR3 reads CASSETSGGLYNEQFF. The CDR3 DNA reads as TGTGCCAGCAGTGAAACTAGCGGGGGGCTCTACAATGAGCAGTTCTTC.